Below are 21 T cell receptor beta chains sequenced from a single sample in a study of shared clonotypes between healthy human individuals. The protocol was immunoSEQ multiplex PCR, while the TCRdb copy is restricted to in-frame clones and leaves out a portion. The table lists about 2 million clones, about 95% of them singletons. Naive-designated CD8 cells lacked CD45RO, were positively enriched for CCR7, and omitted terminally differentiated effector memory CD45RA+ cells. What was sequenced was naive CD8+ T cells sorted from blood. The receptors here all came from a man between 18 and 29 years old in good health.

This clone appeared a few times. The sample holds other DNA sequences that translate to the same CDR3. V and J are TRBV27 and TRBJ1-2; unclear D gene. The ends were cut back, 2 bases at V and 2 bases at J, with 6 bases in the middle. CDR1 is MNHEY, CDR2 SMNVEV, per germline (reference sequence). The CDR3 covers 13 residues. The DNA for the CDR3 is TGTGCCAGCAGTTTAAACGGGAACTATGGCTACACCTTC. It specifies CASSLNGNYGYTF.

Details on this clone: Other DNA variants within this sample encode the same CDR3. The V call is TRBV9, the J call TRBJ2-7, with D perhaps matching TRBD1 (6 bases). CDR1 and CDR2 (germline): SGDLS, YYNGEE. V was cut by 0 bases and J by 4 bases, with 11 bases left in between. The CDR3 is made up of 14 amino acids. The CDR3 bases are TGTGCCAGCAGCGTAGGACAGGTTGGTTACGAGCAGTACTTC. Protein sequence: CASSVGQVGYEQYF.

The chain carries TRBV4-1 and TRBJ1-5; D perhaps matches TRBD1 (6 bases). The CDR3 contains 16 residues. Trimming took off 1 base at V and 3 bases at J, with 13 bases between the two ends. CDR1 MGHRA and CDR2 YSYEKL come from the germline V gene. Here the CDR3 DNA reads TGCGCCAGCAGCCAAGGTTATACAGGGCTCAATCAGCCCCAGCATTTT. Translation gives CASSQGYTGLNQPQHF.

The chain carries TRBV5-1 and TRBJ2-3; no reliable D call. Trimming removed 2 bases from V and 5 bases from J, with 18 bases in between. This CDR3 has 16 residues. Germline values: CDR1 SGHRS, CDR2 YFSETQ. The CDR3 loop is CASSFGEGLGGDTQYF. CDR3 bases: TGCGCCAGCAGCTTCGGCGAAGGTCTAGGCGGAGATACGCAGTATTTT.

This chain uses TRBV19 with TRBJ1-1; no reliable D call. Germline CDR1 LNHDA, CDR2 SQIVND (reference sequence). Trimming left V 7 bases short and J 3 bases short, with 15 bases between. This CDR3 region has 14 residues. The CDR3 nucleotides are TGTGCCAGTACGATCCTCGGATTGGACACTGAAGCTTTCTTT. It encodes CASTILGLDTEAFF.

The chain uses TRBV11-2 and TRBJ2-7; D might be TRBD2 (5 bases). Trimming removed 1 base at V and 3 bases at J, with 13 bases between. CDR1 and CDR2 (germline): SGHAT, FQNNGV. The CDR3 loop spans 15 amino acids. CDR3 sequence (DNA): TGTGCCAGCAGCTTAGCTCGTGGACTTCTCTACGAGCAGTACTTC. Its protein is CASSLARGLLYEQYF.

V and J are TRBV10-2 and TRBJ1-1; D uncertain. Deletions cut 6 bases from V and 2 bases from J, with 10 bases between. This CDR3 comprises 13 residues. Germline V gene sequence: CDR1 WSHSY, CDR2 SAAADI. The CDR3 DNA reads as TGCGCCAGCAGAAACCAGGAAAACACTGAAGCTTTCTTT. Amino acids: CASRNQENTEAFF.

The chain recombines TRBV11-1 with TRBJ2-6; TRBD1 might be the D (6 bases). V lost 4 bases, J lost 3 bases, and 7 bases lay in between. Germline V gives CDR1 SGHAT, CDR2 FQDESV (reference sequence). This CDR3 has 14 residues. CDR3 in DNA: TGTGCCAGCAGCTCAGGGGTTGGGGCCAACGTCCTGACTTTC. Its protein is CASSSGVGANVLTF.

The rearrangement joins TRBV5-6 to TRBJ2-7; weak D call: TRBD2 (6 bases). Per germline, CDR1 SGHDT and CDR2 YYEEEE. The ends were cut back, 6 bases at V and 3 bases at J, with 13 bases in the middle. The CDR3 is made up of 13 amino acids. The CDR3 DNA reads TGTGCCAGCAAGATTCACGGGGGCTACGAGCAGTACTTC. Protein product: CASKIHGGYEQYF.

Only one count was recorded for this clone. CDR3 nucleotides: TGTGCCAGCAGTGGCTGGGACAGCCAGGGTTCCTACGAGCAGTACTTC. Translated, it gives CASSGWDSQGSYEQYF. The rearrangement joins TRBV2 to TRBJ2-7, with 7 bases fitting TRBD1. CDR3 length: 16 residues. Trimming took 4 bases from V and 1 from J; bases not matched to a gene: 10. Germline V gene data show CDR1 as SNHLY and CDR2 as FYNNEI.

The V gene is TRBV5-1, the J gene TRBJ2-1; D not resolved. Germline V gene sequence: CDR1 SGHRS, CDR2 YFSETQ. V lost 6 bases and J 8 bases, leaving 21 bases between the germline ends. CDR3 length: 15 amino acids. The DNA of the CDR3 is TGCGCCAGCACCCTAGAAAGTCGCCTCGTGGATGAGCAGTTCTTC. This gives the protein CASTLESRLVDEQFF.

The chain's CDR3 is CASSSDVQGGYTF. Here the CDR3 DNA reads TGTGCCAGCAGCTCAGACGTACAGGGCGGCTACACCTTC. V usage is TRBV5-5 and J usage is TRBJ1-2; the D gene is possibly TRBD1 (6 bases). The ends were cut back, 3 bases at V and 8 bases at J, with 14 bases in the middle. The CDR3 contains 13 residues. CDR1 and CDR2 (germline): SGHKS, YYEKEE (reference sequence).

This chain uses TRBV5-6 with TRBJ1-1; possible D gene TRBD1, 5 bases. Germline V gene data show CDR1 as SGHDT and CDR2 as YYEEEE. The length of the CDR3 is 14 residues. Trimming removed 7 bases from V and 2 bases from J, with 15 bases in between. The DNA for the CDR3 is TGTGCCAGCGGCCTCTGGGGGGGTAACACTGAAGCTTTCTTT. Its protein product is CASGLWGGNTEAFF.

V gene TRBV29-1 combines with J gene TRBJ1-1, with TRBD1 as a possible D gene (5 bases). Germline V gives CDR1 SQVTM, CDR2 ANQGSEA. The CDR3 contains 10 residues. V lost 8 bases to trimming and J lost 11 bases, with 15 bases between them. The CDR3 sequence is CSTQGEEAFF. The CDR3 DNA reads TGCAGCACCCAAGGGGAGGAGGCTTTCTTT.

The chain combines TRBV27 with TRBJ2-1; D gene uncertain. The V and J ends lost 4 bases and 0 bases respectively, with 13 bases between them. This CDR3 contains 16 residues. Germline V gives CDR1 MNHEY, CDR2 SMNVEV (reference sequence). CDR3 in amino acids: CASSSREQSSYNEQFF. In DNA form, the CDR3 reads TGTGCCAGCAGTTCACGAGAACAGAGCTCCTACAATGAGCAGTTCTTC.

CDR3 loop: CASSLEGSGGVTDTQYF. The DNA for the CDR3 is TGTGCCAGCAGCTTAGAGGGGAGCGGGGGGGTCACAGATACGCAGTATTTT. The chain links TRBV11-2 to TRBJ2-3, with TRBD2 matching over 10 bases. V was clipped by 0 bases and J by 2 bases; unmatched bases: 5. CDR3 length: 17 amino acids. Germline V gene data show CDR1 as SGHAT and CDR2 as FQNNGV.

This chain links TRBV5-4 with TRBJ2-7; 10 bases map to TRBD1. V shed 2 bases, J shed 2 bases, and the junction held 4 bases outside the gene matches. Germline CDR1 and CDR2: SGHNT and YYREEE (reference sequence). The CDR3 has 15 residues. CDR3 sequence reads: CASSLDRGPTYEQYF. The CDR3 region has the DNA TGTGCCAGCAGCTTAGACAGGGGGCCCACCTACGAGCAGTACTTC.

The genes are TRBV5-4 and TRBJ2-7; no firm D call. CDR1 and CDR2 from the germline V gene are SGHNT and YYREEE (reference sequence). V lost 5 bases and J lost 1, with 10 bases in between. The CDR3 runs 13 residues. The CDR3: CASSPDHSYEQYF. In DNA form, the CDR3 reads TGTGCCAGCAGTCCAGACCATTCCTACGAGCAGTACTTC.

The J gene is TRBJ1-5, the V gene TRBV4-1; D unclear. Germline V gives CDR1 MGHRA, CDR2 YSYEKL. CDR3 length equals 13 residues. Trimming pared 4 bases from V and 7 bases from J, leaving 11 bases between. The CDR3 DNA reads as TGCGCCAGCAGCCTTTTCGGTGGACAGCCCCAGCATTTT. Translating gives CASSLFGGQPQHF.

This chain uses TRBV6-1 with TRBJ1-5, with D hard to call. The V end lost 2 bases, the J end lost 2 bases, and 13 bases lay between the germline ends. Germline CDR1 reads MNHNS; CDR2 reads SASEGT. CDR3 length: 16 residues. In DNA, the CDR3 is TGTGCCAGCAGTGAACGTAACTTATTGGGCAATCAGCCCCAGCATTTT. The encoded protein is CASSERNLLGNQPQHF.

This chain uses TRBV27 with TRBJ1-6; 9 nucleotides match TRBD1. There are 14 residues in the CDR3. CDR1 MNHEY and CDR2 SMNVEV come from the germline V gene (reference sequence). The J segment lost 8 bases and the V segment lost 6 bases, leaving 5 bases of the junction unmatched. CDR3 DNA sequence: TGTGCCAGCAGCTCTACAGGGGGCTATTCACCCCTCCACTTT. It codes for CASSSTGGYSPLHF.